Listed here are 28 T cell receptor beta chains from one sample, sequenced in a study of low-dose radiotherapy and immunotherapy resistance in tumors. Time point reported: before trial treatment. Alpha- and beta-chain coverage of first-strand cDNA came from TRAV- and TRBV-specific primers. TCRs underwent roughly 19 PCR cycles of amplification with a constant-region primer and V-primer adapter. MiXCR, applied by TCRdb to the reads, yields one record per CDR3 protein. The sample carries tens of thousands of distinct CDR3 sequences, 18% recorded once. The source was PBMCs, collected before treatment. These receptors were taken from a male donor with prostate cancer.

In its sample, this clonotype was seen many times. V gene TRBV5-6 combines with J gene TRBJ2-5; D remains unclear. V shed 7 bases and J shed 3 bases, with 16 bases lying between them. The CDR3 length is 14 residues. CDR1 and CDR2 from the germline V gene are SGHDT and YYEEEE. The CDR3: CASDGPFKKETQYF. The CDR3 coding sequence is TGTGCCAGCGATGGGCCTTTTAAAAAAGAGACCCAGTACTTC.

Turning to this clonotype: The limits of the CDR3 on the DNA are not certain, so only TCRdb's listed CDR3 is given. The chain combines TRBV3-1 with TRBJ1-4; TRBD1 was called by the table and not checked on the DNA. Germline V gene sequence: CDR1 LGHDT, CDR2 YNNKEL (reference sequence). The CDR3 is 17 amino acids in total, end residues counted. The CDR3 sequence: CASSQDVPGQSEKLFFF.

This clonotype was picked up many times. This chain connects TRBV5-1 to TRBJ2-3; 10 positions agree with TRBD2. CDR3 length equals 13 residues. CDR1 SGHRS and CDR2 YFSETQ come from the germline V gene. The junction had 9 bases not matched to a gene; V was cut back by 6 bases and J by 11 bases. In DNA form, the CDR3 reads TGCGCCAGCAACTTAGCGGGGGGAGTTGGGCAGTATTTT. It yields the protein CASNLAGGVGQYF.

CDR3 sequence: CASSLAAGEGEQYF. The CDR3 DNA is TGCGCCAGCAGCTTGGCGGCAGGGGAGGGCGAGCAGTACTTC. The chain couples TRBV5-1 to TRBJ2-7; a possible D gene is TRBD2 (7 bases). Germline V gene data show CDR1 as SGHRS and CDR2 as YFSETQ. This CDR3 comprises 14 residues. V shed 0 bases and J shed 6 bases, with 13 bases lying between them.

The sample holds many counts of this clonotype. The rearrangement links TRBV11-2 to TRBJ2-2, with 10 bases matching TRBD1. The CDR3 runs 17 residues. Germline lookup yields CDR1 SGHAT and CDR2 FQNNGV. With 5 bases clipped from V and 3 bases from J, the junction kept 9 bases outside the gene matches. Here the CDR3 DNA reads TGTGCCAGCAGCGCTCTCCGCGGGACAGGGGACACCGGGGAGCTGTTTTTT. Its translation is CASSALRGTGDTGELFF.

This clonotype came up many times. The chain has TRBV18 and TRBJ1-5; TRBD1 agrees at 8 bases. Germline V gene data show CDR1 as KGHSH and CDR2 as LQKENI. The CDR3 runs 15 residues. The trim removed 6 bases at V and 6 bases at J, leaving 10 bases unmatched. This chain's CDR3 is CASSMGAGGLQPQHF. The CDR3 DNA is TGTGCCAGCTCCATGGGGGCAGGGGGCCTTCAGCCCCAGCATTTT. Based on the CDR3 plus reference TRBV18 and TRBJ1-5, the full variable domain is NAGVMQNPRHLVRRRGQEARLRCSPMKGHSHVYWYRQLPEEGLKFMVYLQKENIIDESGMPKERFSAEFPKEGPSILRIQQVVRGDSAAYFCASSMGAGGLQPQHFGDGTRLSIL.

This clonotype is deemed medium-sized (0.01 to 0.1%). The chain has TRBV2 and TRBJ2-3, with 11 bases matching TRBD2. The germline CDR1 and CDR2 sequences are SNHLY and FYNNEI. V shed 4 bases, J shed 5 bases, and the junction held 11 bases outside the gene matches. The CDR3 totals 17 residues. The CDR3 sequence: CASSARLAGKHGDTQYF. CDR3 nucleotide sequence: TGTGCCAGCAGTGCACGACTAGCGGGGAAACATGGAGATACGCAGTATTTT.

In its sample, this clonotype was seen many times. The rearrangement joins TRBV7-6 to TRBJ2-5; TRBD2 agrees at 9 bases. The V gene's germline CDR1 is SGHVS and CDR2 FNYEAQ. The V gene end was trimmed by 4 bases and the J gene end by 7 bases; junction bases not matched to a gene: 7. The CDR3 is 14 amino acids. The CDR3 is CASSSGTSFVTQYF. CDR3 bases: TGTGCCAGCAGCTCAGGGACTAGCTTTGTGACCCAGTACTTC.

On this clonotype: A read error is likely here: a far larger clone is one base away. J is TRBJ2-3 and V is TRBV28; 13 bases align to TRBD2. Germline V gives CDR1 MDHEN, CDR2 SYDVKM. The CDR3 sequence is 15 residues long. The CDR3 region has the DNA TGTGCCAGCAGTGAACTAGCGGGGGGGCCAGATACGCAGTGTTTT. This gives the protein CASSELAGGPDTQCF. Together with reference TRBV28 and TRBJ2-3, the CDR3 gives the full variable domain: DVKVTQSSRYLVKRTGEKVFLECVQDMDHENMFWYRQDPGLGLRLIYFSYDVKMKEKGDIPEGYSVSREKKERFSLILESASTNQTSMYLCASSELAGGPDTQCFGPGTRLTVL.

In its sample, this clonotype was seen many times. The rearrangement joins TRBV20-1 to TRBJ1-3, with D perhaps TRBD1 (6 bases). The V gene lost 2 bases and the J gene lost 0 bases, with 14 bases spanning the gap. The CDR3 consists of 16 residues. Germline values: CDR1 DFQATT, CDR2 SNEGSKA (reference sequence). The CDR3 sequence: CSARKGGGGSGNTIYF. CDR3 nucleotide sequence: TGCAGTGCTAGAAAGGGAGGAGGGGGCTCTGGAAACACCATATATTTT.

This clonotype showed up many times. The chain joins TRBV5-1 to TRBJ1-2; no clear D gene. The CDR3 is 14 amino acids. Germline V CDR1 and CDR2: SGHRS, YFSETQ. Trimming removed 4 bases at V and 0 bases at J, with 10 bases between. The CDR3 DNA reads TGCGCCAGCAGCGTCGGGGATCCTAACTATGGCTACACCTTC. It yields the protein CASSVGDPNYGYTF.

This clonotype has more than one count but fewer than ten. The CDR3 sequence: CAWSAQGSGELFF. The CDR3 nucleotides are TGTGCCTGGAGTGCACAGGGGTCCGGGGAGCTGTTTTTT. The V gene is TRBV30, the J gene TRBJ2-2; 7 bases align to TRBD1. This CDR3 has 13 amino acids. J gave up 6 bases and V 1 base, and 2 bases lay outside the gene matches. The germline CDR1 and CDR2 sequences are GTSNPN and SVGIG (reference sequence). Using reference TRBV30 and TRBJ2-2 for the parts outside the CDR3, the full variable domain is SQTIHQWPATLVQPVGSPLSLECTVEGTSNPNLYWYRQAAGRGLQLLFYSVGIGQISSEVPQNLSASRPQDRQFILSSKKLLLSDSGFYLCAWSAQGSGELFFGEGSRLTVL.

The rearrangement links TRBV10-2 to TRBJ1-5; a weak D match, TRBD1 (5 bases). The CDR3 contains 14 residues. The germline V gene encodes CDR1 WSHSY and CDR2 SAAADI. The V end lost 4 bases, the J end lost 2 bases, and 9 bases lay between the germline ends. The CDR3 reads CASSAGRGNQPQHF. As DNA, the CDR3 is TGCGCCAGCAGTGCGGGCAGGGGCAATCAGCCCCAGCATTTT.

V is TRBV29-1 and J is TRBJ2-5, with D hard to call. The CDR3 is 12 amino acids. Per germline, CDR1 SQVTM and CDR2 ANQGSEA. V was cut by 3 bases and J by 9 bases, with 14 bases left in between. CDR3 protein: CSVEPSSAAQYF. The CDR3 nucleotides read TGCAGCGTTGAGCCAAGCTCGGCGGCCCAGTACTTC. Looking up the rest from reference TRBV29-1 and TRBJ2-5 gives the full variable domain: SAVISQKPSRDICQRGTSLTIQCQVDSQVTMMFWYRQQPGQSLTLIATANQGSEATYESGFVIDKFPISRPNLTFSTLTVSNMSPEDSSIYLCSVEPSSAAQYFGPGTRLLVL.

This clonotype showed up just a few times. This chain connects TRBV6-2 or TRBV6-3 to TRBJ2-7, with 9 bases matching TRBD1. Looked up from germline, CDR1 is MNHEY and CDR2 is SVGEGT. The CDR3 has 14 residues. V dropped 5 bases and J dropped 5; count of bases not matched to a gene: 7. The CDR3 DNA reads as TGTGCCAGCAGTCCTTCAGGGACAGGGAACGAGCAGTACTTC. Its translation is CASSPSGTGNEQYF.

This clonotype was recorded many times. CDR3 loop: CASSPEGQPQHF. CDR3 nucleotide sequence: TGTGCCAGCTCACCCGAGGGGCAGCCCCAGCATTTT. This chain uses TRBV18 with TRBJ1-5, with D maybe TRBD1 (5 bases). The length of the CDR3 is 12 residues. Germline CDR1 is KGHSH and CDR2 is LQKENI. Deletions cut 3 bases from V and 7 bases from J, with 7 bases between. Supplemented by reference TRBV18 and TRBJ1-5, the full variable domain reads NAGVMQNPRHLVRRRGQEARLRCSPMKGHSHVYWYRQLPEEGLKFMVYLQKENIIDESGMPKERFSAEFPKEGPSILRIQQVVRGDSAAYFCASSPEGQPQHFGDGTRLSIL.

Points on this clonotype: This clone may be a read error of a much larger clone one base away. The V and J genes are TRBV14 and TRBJ2-3; 8 bases are shared with TRBD2. The CDR3 sequence is 15 residues long. In germline, CDR1 is SGHDN, CDR2 FVKESK. CDR3 sequence (DNA): TGTGTCAGCAGCCCGTACGGAGCGGGGGCAGATACGCAGTATTTT. Its protein is CVSSPYGAGADTQYF.

This clonotype turned up a few times. The CDR3 bases are TGTGCCAGCTCACCAGGTCGTCAGAGTGAAGCTTTCTTT. Translated: CASSPGRQSEAFF. V gene TRBV18 combines with J gene TRBJ1-1; D gene unclear. CDR1 KGHSH and CDR2 LQKENI come from the germline V gene. This CDR3 comprises 13 residues. Between the trimmed V and J ends, which lost 2 bases and 7 bases, there was a span of 11 bases. Looking up the rest from reference TRBV18 and TRBJ1-1 gives the full variable domain: NAGVMQNPRHLVRRRGQEARLRCSPMKGHSHVYWYRQLPEEGLKFMVYLQKENIIDESGMPKERFSAEFPKEGPSILRIQQVVRGDSAAYFCASSPGRQSEAFFGQGTRLTVV.

This clonotype was recorded at least ten times. This sequence joins TRBV19 and TRBJ1-5, with D perhaps matching TRBD1 (6 bases). V gave up 4 bases and J gave up 6 bases, with 10 bases separating them. Germline CDR1 LNHDA, CDR2 SQIVND (reference sequence). CDR3 size: 13 residues. The CDR3 DNA is TGTGCCAGTAGTACCCAACAGGGTCAGCCCCAGCATTTT. This translates into CASSTQQGQPQHF.

As to this clonotype: With only one base between it and a far larger clone, this is likely a read error. V usage is TRBV6-1 and J usage is TRBJ2-7; TRBD2 aligns across 7 bases. Germline V gene data show CDR1 as MNHNS and CDR2 as SASEGT. J lost 7 bases, V lost 7 bases, and 13 bases had no gene match. This CDR3 region has 14 residues. The CDR3 DNA reads TGTGCCAGCACCCTCAGACTAGCCGGGAATGAGCAGTACTTC. It encodes CASTLRLAGNEQYF.

This clonotype was seen repeatedly, ten times or more. The chain couples TRBV5-1 to TRBJ2-7; TRBD2 aligns across 12 bases. V was clipped by 7 bases and J by 4 bases; unmatched bases: 6. The CDR3 is 14 amino acids. Germline CDR1 and CDR2: SGHRS and YFSETQ. CDR3 bases: TGCGCCAGCCGTACTACTAGCGGGGGGTACGAGCAGTACTTC. As protein: CASRTTSGGYEQYF.

This clonotype has at least ten counts. The V gene is TRBV7-9, the J gene TRBJ2-2; D might be TRBD2 (6 bases). Trimming shortened V by 5 bases and J by 3 bases, and 16 bases separated the two germline ends. This CDR3 contains 16 residues. Per germline, CDR1 SEHNR and CDR2 FQNEAQ (reference sequence). CDR3 DNA sequence: TGTGCCAGCAGCCGGGCGGGACGGCCCGACACCGGGGAGCTGTTTTTT. Protein product: CASSRAGRPDTGELFF.

This clonotype was counted many times. The chain joins TRBV29-1 to TRBJ2-1; D might be TRBD2 (5 bases). Germline V gene data show CDR1 as SQVTM and CDR2 as ANQGSEA. Trimming took 3 bases from V and 1 from J, leaving 10 bases between them. CDR3 length: 14 residues. The CDR3 region is CSVERARSYNEQFF. The CDR3 DNA follows: TGCAGCGTTGAGAGGGCAAGGTCCTACAATGAGCAGTTCTTC.

There are many counts of this clonotype. The chain employs TRBV3-1 and TRBJ1-2, with D tentatively TRBD1 (5 bases). Between the trimmed V and J ends, which lost 5 bases and 5 bases, there was a span of 12 bases. The CDR3 totals 13 residues. Germline CDR1 LGHDT, CDR2 YNNKEL (reference sequence). CDR3 sequence (DNA): TGTGCCAGCAGCAACCCAGGGAGTTATGGCTACACCTTC. It translates to CASSNPGSYGYTF.

There are a few counts of this clonotype. It is likely a read error: a sequence one base away is far more abundant. This chain joins TRBV5-1 and TRBJ2-5; 9 positions agree with TRBD1. Germline CDR1 SGHRS, CDR2 YFSETQ. The CDR3 length is 14 residues. The V and J ends lost 4 bases and 11 bases, in that order; junction bases with no gene match: 12. As DNA, the CDR3 is TGCGCCAGCAGCCCGGGACAGGGCCACAATGAGCAGTACTTC. As protein: CASSPGQGHNEQYF. The whole variable domain, filled in from reference TRBV5-1 and TRBJ2-5, reads KAGVTQTPRYLIKTRGQQVTLSCSPISGHRSVSWYQQTPGQGLQFLFEYFSETQRNKGNFPGRFSGRQFSNSRSEMNVSTLELGDSALYLCASSPGQGHNEQYFGPGTRLLVL.

This clonotype was counted many times. This chain joins TRBV7-2 and TRBJ1-1; 9 nucleotides agree with TRBD1. The V gene's germline CDR1 is SGHTA and CDR2 FQGNSA. V shed 3 bases and J 3 bases; nucleotides not matched to a gene: 2. The CDR3 length is 14 residues. CDR3 amino acids: CASSLTGGDTEAFF. In DNA form, the CDR3 reads TGTGCCAGCAGCTTGACAGGGGGGGACACTGAAGCTTTCTTT.

V and J are TRBV6-1 and TRBJ1-2, with D possibly TRBD1 on 5 matching bases. The CDR3 runs to 14 residues. Germline CDR1 and CDR2: MNHNS and SASEGT. Trimming removed 0 bases from V and 9 bases from J, with 14 bases in between. The CDR3 bases are TGTGCCAGCAGTGAAGCGCGGGCAGGGACGAGCTACACCTTC. This encodes CASSEARAGTSYTF.

At least ten counts were recorded for this clonotype. The V call is TRBV2, the J call TRBJ2-3; D is unclear. This CDR3 contains 14 residues. Germline V gene data show CDR1 as SNHLY and CDR2 as FYNNEI. Trimming took 6 bases from V and 4 from J, leaving 14 bases between them. Here the CDR3 DNA reads TGTGCCAGCAGCGACGGATTAATCGCAGATACGCAGTATTTT. It encodes CASSDGLIADTQYF. The variable domain in full, with the rest retrieved from reference TRBV2 and TRBJ2-3, is EPEVTQTPSHQVTQMGQEVILRCVPISNHLYFYWYRQILGQKVEFLVSFYNNEISEKSEIFDDQFSVERPDGSNFTLKIRSTKLEDSAMYFCASSDGLIADTQYFGPGTRLTVL.